This entry features one T cell receptor beta chain sequence. The target of this receptor is not known. No base qualities exist here, and no much larger clone lies one base off it. From V the trimming removes 5 bases and from J it removes 4 bases, while the gene matches leave 10 bases of the junction unaccounted for. Measured from the cysteine to the phenylalanine, the CDR3 is 16 residues long. The sequence is cut down to CDR3 DNA, 48 bases in frame from base 1. Reading the germline V gene (reference sequence) gives CDR1 SEHNR and CDR2 FQNEAQ. The label giving this sample's time point can be read as: roughly 25 months on ibrutinib. Around 2 micrograms of genomic DNA were extracted from cryopreserved PBMCs for TCR beta library preparation. High-throughput TCR beta sequencing was performed on longitudinal blood samples from CLL patients receiving ibrutinib monotherapy. The patients were enrolled in a single-center, open-label phase 2 trial of ibrutinib monotherapy.

This entry comes from a study of cytotoxic CD8 clonotypes in ibrutinib-treated CLL (dated by TCRdb to 2020 to 2023). With regard to the full study: The cohort included roughly 15 treatment-naive and some 10 relapsed/refractory patients; about 17 were IGHV unmutated. Partial responses were observed in some 24 patients and complete responses in 2; after a median follow-up of around 68 months, remission was maintained in 14 patients and progression was observed in about twelve. Response samples were taken after a median of roughly 12 months on treatment, ranging from 6 to 36 months. An average of 255,043 productive templates and about 100,000 productive rearrangements was obtained per sample. Of the approximately 86 participants in the trial, approximately 25 had longitudinal samples available. Cryopreserved peripheral blood mononuclear cells were obtained prior to treatment, at the time of response, and at either disease progression or sustained remission. Every sample from remission and from progressive disease was obtained while the patients were still on ibrutinib.

Each clonotype received, on average, about 9.7x coverage in deep resolution sequencing performed on a MiSeq, where the target depth lay between 1 in 1 million and 1 in 200,000 T cells. The immunoSEQ hsTCRB Kit was used to generate TCR beta libraries. Turning to the authors' computational methods: Data were analyzed with ImmunoSEQ Data Assistant and ImmunoSEQ Analyzer, with V, D and J genes assigned per IMGT definitions. Clonality was computed as one minus normalized Shannon entropy of productive rearrangement frequencies, ranging from 0 to 1. Only overrepresented clonotypes making up at least 0.05% of each patient's repertoire were included in the public clonotype analysis. Around 14 repertoires from age-matched healthy donors, obtained from immuneACCESS, served as clonality controls. Here the immuneACCESS table is served through TCRdb, limited to in-frame sequences with V and J called. Missing clones are a known gap in these copies; in checked studies unresolved V genes cover under half, and the rest lacks a known reason. Clone size and V and J calls were adopted from that table, with D and trimming inferred from the DNA. Present in this sample are around 20,000 clones, approximately 68% of which were seen just once. Of the sample, around 30% falls within the top ten clones.

Results the study describes overall, beyond this receptor: At ibrutinib response clonality went up, during sustained remission it held steady, and at progression it dropped back toward baseline. Public clonotypes were rare and either contracted or stayed stable during treatment, and the rise in clonality at ibrutinib response reflected the expansion of private clonotypes. Baseline clonality exceeded that of age-matched healthy donors and correlated strongly with circulating CD8+ T-cell counts. Sampling times were not matched between sustained-remission and progressing patients, and lymph node repertoires were not studied.

The V and J genes are TRBV7-9 and TRBJ2-2; 7 central nucleotides agree with TRBD2. This receptor was identified in a human donor with chronic lymphocytic leukemia. Sequencing was performed on PBMCs, taken after 24 months of ibrutinib treatment. The nucleotide sequence is given as TGTGCCAGCAGCCCGTCCCCGGGGGAGGGCACCGGGGAGCTGTTTTTT. This yields the protein CASSPSPGEGTGELFF.